These T cell receptor beta chains were read from a single sample in a study of beta chain features in type 1 diabetes. This table comes from immunoSEQ multiplex PCR, and its TCRdb copy is limited to in-frame clones, with some not included. This sample has 680,000 or so clones; 13% occur once, and the top ten carry approximately 0.022%. The sequencing input was naive CD4+ T cells from blood. The receptor set was obtained from a young man with type 1 diabetes. CDR3s include the opening cysteine and the closing phenylalanine or tryptophan. The D gene is left open where the match is weak. Clone size is stated in some rows and not others, as once, few, many or a class when expanded.

TRBJ1-2,TRBV9,NA,NA,TGTGCCAGCAGCCCCGGGACGACGAACTATGGCTACACCTTC,CASSPGTTNYGYTF
TRBJ2-5,TRBV7-3,NA,NA,TGTGCCAGCAGTAGGTATACCGCAGAGACCCAGTACTTC,CASSRYTAETQYF
TRBJ2-3,TRBV27,few,NA,TGTGCCAGCAGTGACACGTCCACAGATACGCAGTATTTT,CASSDTSTDTQYF
TRBJ1-2,TRBV4-2,NA,TRBD1,TGTGCCAGCAGCCAAGATCCAGACAGGGCTTCCTATGGCTACACCTTC,CASSQDPDRASYGYTF
TRBJ1-1,TRBV25-1,NA,TRBD1,TGTGCCAGCAACGAGGGACAGGGGATGCCCACTGAAGCTTTCTTT,CASNEGQGMPTEAFF
TRBJ1-1,TRBV13,once,NA,TGTGCCAGCAGCTTAGGCCTGGGAAGTAGGACTGAAGCTTTCTTT,CASSLGLGSRTEAFF
TRBJ2-3,TRBV18,NA,NA,TGTGCCAGCTCACCACCGACAGGTGGGACAGATACGCAGTATTTT,CASSPPTGGTDTQYF
TRBJ2-7,TRBV27,NA,NA,TGTGCCAGCAGGCCCTTAAGGAGGGCGGAAGACGAGCAGTACTTC,CASRPLRRAEDEQYF
TRBJ1-1,TRBV25-1,few,NA,TGTGCCAGCACCTCTTTACGGGGGACTGAAGCTTTCTTT,CASTSLRGTEAFF
TRBJ1-6,TRBV6-1,NA,TRBD1,TGTGCCAGCAGCATACTGGGACAGAACTATTCACCCCTCCACTTT,CASSILGQNYSPLHF
TRBJ2-5,TRBV19,NA,NA,TGTGCCAGTAGTATTTTCAGGGGTAGTGGGGAGACCCAGTACTTC,CASSIFRGSGETQYF
TRBJ1-1,TRBV30,NA,NA,TGTGCCTGGAGTCGAACAGAGAACACTGAAGCTTTCTTT,CAWSRTENTEAFF
TRBJ1-5,TRBV7-2,few,NA,TGTGCCAGCAGCTTAAGCGACAGCAATCAGCCCCAGCATTTT,CASSLSDSNQPQHF
TRBJ2-7,TRBV5-1,NA,NA,TGCGCCAGCAGTTTGGGCGACGGAGCCTACGAGCAGTACTTC,CASSLGDGAYEQYF
TRBJ2-5,TRBV10-3,NA,NA,TGTGCCATCAGTCAGACAGACTACCAAGAGACCCAGTACTTC,CAISQTDYQETQYF
TRBJ2-7,TRBV28,few,NA,TGTGCCAGCAGTTTAATGCGCGAGCAGTACTTC,CASSLMREQYF
TRBJ2-1,TRBV11-3,few,NA,TGTGCCAGCAGCTTAGAGGAACGAAATGAGCAGTTCTTC,CASSLEERNEQFF
TRBJ2-7,TRBV7-2,NA,NA,TGTGCCAGCAGCTTAGTCTGGACAGCCTTCCACGAGCAGTACTTC,CASSLVWTAFHEQYF
TRBJ2-1,TRBV7-7,few,NA,TGTGCCAGCAGCTTGGACTATCCATCCCACAATGAGCAGTTCTTC,CASSLDYPSHNEQFF
TRBJ2-3,TRBV9,few,TRBD1,TGTGCCAGCAGCGTAAACAGGGGGCTTCGCACAGATACGCAGTATTTT,CASSVNRGLRTDTQYF
TRBJ2-1,TRBV11-2,few,NA,TGTGCCAGCAGCTTAGCTCTAGCGACTTACAATGAGCAGTTCTTC,CASSLALATYNEQFF
TRBJ1-2,TRBV18,NA,NA,TGTGCCAGCCATCCTTCGGGACGGGAGTCTGGCTACACCTTC,CASHPSGRESGYTF
TRBJ1-1,TRBV25-1,few,NA,TGTGCCAGCAGTGAGGTGGGGTTGAACACTGAAGCTTTCTTT,CASSEVGLNTEAFF
TRBJ1-5,TRBV10-3,few,TRBD1,TGTGCCATCAGCGAAGATGACAGGGGAAATCAGCCCCAGCATTTT,CAISEDDRGNQPQHF
TRBJ2-1,TRBV7-8,few,NA,TGTGCCAGCAGCTACGCCGGGGGAATTTCCTACAATGAGCAGTTCTTC,CASSYAGGISYNEQFF
TRBJ1-2,TRBV19,NA,TRBD1,TGTGCCAGTAGTAACGACAGGGGGAGTAACTATGGCTACACCTTC,CASSNDRGSNYGYTF
TRBJ2-2,TRBV7-2,few,TRBD2,TGTGCCAGCAGCCTAGCGGGGTTAGCCGGGGAGCTGTTTTTT,CASSLAGLAGELFF
TRBJ1-1,TRBV5-6,NA,NA,TGTGCCAGCAGCTCGGTCGGGGCAGGGTTAACTGAAGCTTTCTTT,CASSSVGAGLTEAFF
TRBJ2-2,TRBV13,NA,TRBD1,TGTGCCAGCAGGCCTAGGGGGCTCGACACCGGGGAGCTGTTTTTT,CASRPRGLDTGELFF
TRBJ1-2,TRBV11-2,few,TRBD1,TGTGCCAGCAGCTTAAGCCCCGGGGGTACAGGGGGCGTCTATGGCTACACCTTC,CASSLSPGGTGGVYGYTF
TRBJ2-3,TRBV4-1,few,NA,TGCGCCAGCAGCCAAGTGCGGCAGGGAATAGATACGCAGTATTTT,CASSQVRQGIDTQYF
TRBJ2-6,TRBV9,NA,TRBD1,TGTGCCAGCAGCGTAGAGGGGGCATCTGGGGCCAACGTCCTGACTTTC,CASSVEGASGANVLTF
TRBJ1-2,TRBV19,few,TRBD1,TGTGCCAGTAGCGGGACAGGGGTTATGTATGGCTACACCTTC,CASSGTGVMYGYTF
TRBJ1-6,TRBV28,once,TRBD1,TGTGCCAGCAGAAAAGGCAGGGGGATCGGTTCACCCCTCCACTTT,CASRKGRGIGSPLHF
TRBJ1-1,TRBV30,few,NA,TGTGCCTGGAGTGTAAGGGGCAACACTGAAGCTTTCTTT,CAWSVRGNTEAFF
TRBJ2-1,TRBV5-1,NA,NA,TGCGCCAGCAGCTTGATGAGCGGTGCCTACAATGAGCAGTTCTTC,CASSLMSGAYNEQFF
TRBJ2-7,TRBV28,NA,TRBD2,TGTGCCAGCAGTCCCCCGGCGGGGGGCTACGAGCAGTACTTC,CASSPPAGGYEQYF
TRBJ2-1,TRBV19,NA,NA,TGTGCCAGTAGTATTAACTTTGACAATGAGCAGTTCTTC,CASSINFDNEQFF
TRBJ2-5,TRBV28,NA,TRBD2,TGTGCCAGCAGCCTAGCGGGGGGCCAAGAGACCCAGTACTTC,CASSLAGGQETQYF
TRBJ2-6,TRBV6-4,NA,NA,TGTGCCAGCAGTGACTCGTCTCTAGGGATTTTCTCTGGGGCCAACGTCCTGACTTTC,CASSDSSLGIFSGANVLTF
TRBJ1-2,TRBV4-1,few,NA,TGCGCCAGCAGCCAAGAGGGCTACCGGGACAAGTATGGCTACACCTTC,CASSQEGYRDKYGYTF
TRBJ2-7,TRBV30,few,NA,TGTGCCTGGACTAGTGGACAGCCCTCCTACGAGCAGTACTTC,CAWTSGQPSYEQYF
TRBJ1-6,TRBV5-4,few,TRBD1,TGTGCCAGCAGCTTGGGGACAGGGAATAATAATTCACCCCTCCACTTT,CASSLGTGNNNSPLHF
TRBJ2-3,TRBV18,once,TRBD2,TGTGCCAGCTCAAGAACGGGGGGTGGCACAGATACGCAGTATTTT,CASSRTGGGTDTQYF
TRBJ1-2,TRBV25-1,NA,NA,TGTGCCAGCAGAGCTAACTATGGCTACACCTTC,CASRANYGYTF
TRBJ1-3,TRBV18,NA,NA,TGTGCCAGCTCACCAACCACAGGGACTGGAAACACCATATATTTT,CASSPTTGTGNTIYF
TRBJ2-7,TRBV7-9,NA,NA,TGTGCCAGCAGCCGGGACGGCTATAGCTCCTACGAGCAGTACTTC,CASSRDGYSSYEQYF
TRBJ1-4,TRBV7-9,few,NA,TGTGCCAGCAACAACGAGGCAACTAATGAAAAACTGTTTTTT,CASNNEATNEKLFF